A single sample is the source of the 26 T cell receptor beta chains below, sequenced in a study of blood T cell repertoires in COVID-19. This table comes from immunoSEQ multiplex PCR, and its TCRdb copy is limited to in-frame clones, with some not included. The sample holds 7,500 to 9,000 clones; about 85% are singletons and the top ten take roughly 10%. The sample taken for sequencing was peripheral blood. These receptors originate from a human donor in a cohort sampled during active COVID-19.

This clone was seen only a few times. The chain recombines TRBV6-5 with TRBJ1-6; D uncertain. Trimming took 4 bases from V and 7 from J, leaving 8 bases between them. The CDR3 totals 13 residues. The germline gives CDR1 MNHEY, CDR2 SVGAGI. CDR3 nucleotide sequence: TGTGCCAGCAGTTCGGGTTTCAATTCACCCCTCCACTTT. It translates to CASSSGFNSPLHF.

This clone showed up just once. The gene calls are TRBV6-5 and TRBJ2-7; TRBD1 agrees at 7 bases. Germline CDR1 MNHEY, CDR2 SVGAGI. V gave up 7 bases and J gave up 10 bases; unmatched junction bases: 7. This CDR3 region has 11 residues. The chain's CDR3 is CASTSRGIQYF. CDR3 bases: TGTGCCAGCACTAGCAGGGGGATACAGTACTTC.

This clone has more than one count but fewer than ten. The V and J genes are TRBV6-1 and TRBJ1-5; 7 bases line up with TRBD1. The trim removed 4 bases at V and 0 bases at J, leaving 6 bases unmatched. This CDR3 has 16 amino acids. Per germline, CDR1 MNHNS and CDR2 SASEGT. CDR3 DNA: TGTGCCAGCAGTGGACGGACAGGAGTTAGCAATCAGCCCCAGCATTTT. Protein: CASSGRTGVSNQPQHF.

The chain uses TRBV10-3 and TRBJ2-7; 7 bases are a match to TRBD1. The CDR3 is 14 residues long. The germline CDR1 and CDR2 sequences are ENHRY and SYGVKD. After removal of 3 bases from V and 4 bases from J, the junction contained 6 bases not matched to a gene. CDR3 sequence: CAISDGTAYYEQYF. The CDR3 coding sequence is TGTGCCATCAGTGATGGGACAGCGTATTACGAGCAGTACTTC.

This clone has just a few counts. CDR3 sequence reads: CAWSVGGTVINEKLFF. The DNA of the CDR3 is TGTGCCTGGAGTGTAGGAGGAACAGTGATTAATGAAAAACTGTTTTTT. The V and J genes are TRBV30 and TRBJ1-4, with no clear D. Germline lookup yields CDR1 GTSNPN and CDR2 SVGIG (reference sequence). This CDR3 comprises 16 residues. Deletions cut 0 bases from V and 4 bases from J, with 15 bases between.

The chain combines TRBV13 with TRBJ2-7, with 9 bases lining up with TRBD1. The CDR3 length is 16 residues. Trimming removed 1 base from V and 2 bases from J; junction bases left unmatched: 6. In germline, CDR1 is PRHDT, CDR2 FYEKMQ (reference sequence). CDR3 amino acids: CASSLVSRQGAYEQYF. CDR3 sequence (DNA): TGTGCCAGCAGCTTAGTTTCCAGACAGGGGGCCTACGAGCAGTACTTC.

The chain's CDR3 is CASSQTTGTGGGNIQYF. The CDR3 region has the DNA TGTGCCAGCAGCCAAACGACCGGGACAGGGGGAGGAAACATTCAGTACTTC. The chain joins TRBV3-1 (or the pseudogene TRBV3-2) to TRBJ2-4; 11 positions match TRBD1. With 2 bases clipped from V and 6 bases from J, the junction kept 9 bases outside the gene matches. This CDR3 contains 17 residues. Germline V gene data show CDR1 as LGHDT and CDR2 as YNNKEL (reference sequence).

CDR3 bases: TGCGCCAGCAGTGATTCTCCGGGACAGGGTGCAGATACGCAGTATTTT. Protein product: CASSDSPGQGADTQYF. The chain uses TRBV10-1 and TRBJ2-3; 9 bases are a match to TRBD1. With 3 bases clipped from V and 4 bases from J, the junction kept 8 bases outside the gene matches. Looked up from germline, CDR1 is WNHNN and CDR2 is SYGVQD (reference sequence). This CDR3 contains 16 residues.

The rearrangement links TRBV30 to TRBJ2-7; the D is unclear. Trimming pared 0 bases from V and 4 bases from J, leaving 4 bases between. The germline V gene has CDR1 GTSNPN and CDR2 SVGIG (reference sequence). This CDR3 is 11 amino acids long. The CDR3 coding sequence is TGTGCCTGGAGTGTCCAGTACGAGCAGTACTTC. It specifies CAWSVQYEQYF. Variable domain in full (rest from reference TRBV30 and TRBJ2-7): SQTIHQWPATLVQPVGSPLSLECTVEGTSNPNLYWYRQAAGRGLQLLFYSVGIGQISSEVPQNLSASRPQDRQFILSSKKLLLSDSGFYLCAWSVQYEQYFGPGTRLTVT.

A remark on this clone: Other DNA sequences within the sample encode an identical CDR3. The rearrangement uses TRBV6-2 or TRBV6-3 and TRBJ2-1, with TRBD2 matching 9 bases. V was pared by 5 bases and J by 6 bases, with 5 bases of the junction left unmatched. The CDR3 spans 14 residues. The V gene's germline CDR1 is MNHEY and CDR2 SVGEGT. CDR3: CASSKGGGGNEQFF. In nucleotides, the CDR3 is TGTGCCAGCAGTAAGGGCGGGGGGGGCAATGAGCAGTTCTTC.

The chain has TRBV11-2 and TRBJ1-3; the match to TRBD1 covers 11 bases. CDR3 length: 17 amino acids. The J segment lost 3 bases and the V segment lost 5 bases, leaving 9 bases of the junction unmatched. CDR1 and CDR2 (germline): SGHAT, FQNNGV. The CDR3 spells CASSKTPGQGVGNTIYF. CDR3 in DNA: TGTGCCAGCAGCAAGACACCGGGACAGGGGGTTGGAAACACCATATATTTT.

J is TRBJ1-4 and V is TRBV4-1, with TRBD1 matching 8 bases. The CDR3 loop spans 14 amino acids. J lost 7 bases, V lost 4 bases, and 5 bases had no gene match. Germline CDR1 reads MGHRA; CDR2 reads YSYEKL. The CDR3 loop reads CASSPGQGTEKLFF. CDR3 sequence (DNA): TGCGCCAGCAGCCCTGGACAGGGAACTGAAAAACTGTTTTTT.

This chain uses TRBV2 with TRBJ1-5; 7 bases match TRBD1. This CDR3 spans 15 amino acids. Germline V gene lookup returns CDR1 SNHLY and CDR2 FYNNEI. The V segment lost 7 bases and the J segment 2 bases; nucleotides outside the gene matches: 8. DNA for the CDR3: TGTGCCAGCACTGAGACAGGGATTGGCAATCAGCCCCAGCATTTT. This codes for CASTETGIGNQPQHF.

The table lists this clone with a few counts. The chain carries TRBV11-2 and TRBJ2-3; weak D call: TRBD2 (7 bases). V lost 5 bases, J lost 4 bases, and 16 bases lay in between. The CDR3 sequence is 15 residues long. CDR1 is SGHAT and CDR2 is FQNNGV in the germline V gene. In nucleotides, the CDR3 is TGTGCCAGCAGCCTTTTGGGGGGGGCCGCAGATACGCAGTATTTT. Translation: CASSLLGGAADTQYF.

This clone showed up just a few times. This sequence joins TRBV7-9 and TRBJ1-1, with 7 positions matching TRBD1. The CDR3 is 12 residues long. V gave up 1 base and J gave up 11 bases; unmatched junction bases: 4. CDR1 is SEHNR, CDR2 FQNEAQ, per germline (reference sequence). CDR3 loop: CASSLVADRAFF. In DNA, the CDR3 is TGTGCCAGCAGCTTAGTAGCGGACAGGGCTTTCTTT.

This clone was found a few times. The chain carries TRBV3-1 (or the pseudogene TRBV3-2) and TRBJ2-3; D not certain. Germline-derived CDR1 and CDR2 are LGHDT and YNNKEL (reference sequence). This CDR3 comprises 13 residues. Trimming took off 4 bases at V and 6 bases at J, with 11 bases between the two ends. The CDR3 nucleotides read TGTGCCAGCAGCCTGGTCCCGCGGGATACGCAGTATTTT. Encoded protein: CASSLVPRDTQYF.

There are a few counts of this clone. The CDR3 is CSGDIQDTGELFF. Written as DNA, the CDR3 is TGCAGCGGGGACATTCAGGACACCGGGGAGCTGTTTTTT. The gene calls are TRBV29-1 and TRBJ2-2, with D possibly TRBD1 on 6 matching bases. Germline V gene lookup returns CDR1 SQVTM and CDR2 ANQGSEA. This CDR3 is 13 amino acids long. Trimming cost V 7 bases and J 3 bases, with 12 bases left between them.

V is TRBV12-3 or TRBV12-4 and J is TRBJ2-1; 8 positions match TRBD1. Trimming cost V 6 bases and J 12 bases; bases outside gene matches: 4. CDR3 length: 11 amino acids. The CDR3 region is CASSSGTGQFF. The CDR3 DNA reads as TGTGCCAGCAGCTCCGGGACAGGGCAGTTCTTC.

Sample share makes this clone large. CDR3 amino acids: CASSQEGAPNYEQYF. CDR3 DNA: TGCGCCAGCAGCCAAGAGGGGGCACCTAACTACGAGCAGTACTTC. This chain uses TRBV4-1 with TRBJ2-7; tentatively, D is TRBD1 (6 bases). Germline assignment: CDR1 MGHRA and CDR2 YSYEKL. The CDR3 spans 15 residues. The V end lost 0 bases, the J end lost 3 bases, and 12 bases lay between the germline ends.

V and J are TRBV2 and TRBJ1-1, with 9 bases matching TRBD1. The V and J ends lost 1 base and 1 base, in that order; junction bases with no gene match: 1. There are 15 residues in the CDR3. The V gene's germline CDR1 is SNHLY and CDR2 FYNNEI. CDR3 amino acids: CASSEGGQGNTEAFF. The CDR3 nucleotides are TGTGCCAGCAGTGAAGGGGGACAGGGGAACACTGAAGCTTTCTTT.

This clone was recorded once. The chain links TRBV10-3 to TRBJ2-3, with 8 bases identical to TRBD2. CDR1 and CDR2 from the germline V gene are ENHRY and SYGVKD. V was clipped by 6 bases and J by 2 bases; unmatched bases: 4. The CDR3 has 14 amino acids. In DNA, the CDR3 is TGTGCCATCAGGCGGGGGGTGGACACAGATACGCAGTATTTT. This sequence encodes CAIRRGVDTDTQYF.

The chain uses TRBV18 and TRBJ2-2; 12 bases align to TRBD1. The V segment lost 6 bases and the J segment 7 bases; nucleotides outside the gene matches: 6. The CDR3 has 15 amino acids. In germline, CDR1 is KGHSH, CDR2 LQKENI. The CDR3 DNA sequence: TGTGCCAGCTCCCCCGGGACAGGGGGCATCGGGGAGCTGTTTTTT. Translated, it gives CASSPGTGGIGELFF.

V usage is TRBV6-6 and J usage is TRBJ1-1, with TRBD1 as a possible D gene (5 bases). The germline V gene encodes CDR1 MNHNY and CDR2 SVGAGI (reference sequence). The CDR3 extends over 14 amino acids. V shed 4 bases and J shed 1 base, with 10 bases lying between them. DNA for the CDR3: TGTGCCAGCAGTTTAGGGGCAACGAACACTGAAGCTTTCTTT. Its translation: CASSLGATNTEAFF.

The chain couples TRBV6-4 to TRBJ2-3; TRBD2 aligns across 8 bases. Trimming cost V 6 bases and J 3 bases; bases outside gene matches: 5. Looked up from germline, CDR1 is MRHNA and CDR2 is SNTAGT. The CDR3 spans 14 residues. CDR3 protein: CASSQGLGTDTQYF. DNA for the CDR3: TGTGCCAGCAGCCAGGGACTAGGGACAGATACGCAGTATTTT.

This clone appeared a few times. V and J are TRBV28 and TRBJ2-2; maybe TRBD1 (5 bases). Germline V lookup: CDR1 MDHEN, CDR2 SYDVKM. V was pared by 2 bases and J by 6 bases, with 7 bases between. CDR3 length: 13 amino acids. CDR3 sequence: CASSLRGPGELFF. CDR3 nucleotides: TGTGCCAGCAGTTTAAGGGGTCCCGGGGAGCTGTTTTTT.

This chain joins TRBV5-4 and TRBJ1-1, with a possible D match to TRBD1 (5 bases). This CDR3 spans 17 amino acids. V lost 0 bases and J lost 6, with 21 bases in between. Germline loops: CDR1 SGHNT, CDR2 YYREEE (reference sequence). CDR3 in DNA: TGTGCCAGCAGCTTGGCCACGACGAGGGGCGCGGGATCTGAAGCTTTCTTT. Encoded protein: CASSLATTRGAGSEAFF.